This T cell receptor (beta chain) appears in the sequencing data of a study of CD8 T cells in ankylosing spondylitis. Study-level findings and limits: Certain motif variants had earlier appeared in reactive arthritis synovial fluid and blood. In ankylosing spondylitis blood, a motif of eight highly homologous TCR beta variants appeared characteristic. Disease-linked clones displayed a CD8+ phenotype and appeared relatively rarely in peripheral blood. Reported data indicate significant enrichment of disease-linked clones within matched ankylosing spondylitis synovial fluid.

A quantitative 5'-RACE method, one with molecular barcodes, was used to make TCR beta libraries. TCRdb reprocessed the 5' RACE reads via MiXCR and lists one record per CDR3 protein. The sample shows hundreds of thousands of distinct CDR3 sequences, roughly 13% of them seen only once. This clonotype was seen a few times. Its antigen remains unknown. This receptor was obtained from a male donor with ankylosing spondylitis. The sample comprised blood, either unsorted or a sorted T cell fraction (not recorded which).

As DNA, the CDR3 is TGTGCCAGCAGCAGACCTTTCGGGACTAGCGGGAGTTACGAGCAGTACGTC. Amino acids: CASSRPFGTSGSYEQYV. The rearrangement uses TRBV7-9 and TRBJ2-7; 14 nucleotides match TRBD2. V shed 5 bases and J 4 bases; nucleotides not matched to a gene: 10. CDR3 length equals 17 residues. The germline V gene encodes CDR1 SEHNR and CDR2 FQNEAQ (reference sequence).